The 23 T cell receptor beta chains in this list originate from one sample, sequenced in a study of identical twins' blood T cells. MiXCR was run by TCRdb on the 5' RACE reads, yielding one entry per CDR3 protein. This sample yields around 380,000 distinct CDR3 sequences, of which over 25% are seen a single time; more than 5.5% belongs to the top ten. The sample was PBMCs. These receptors came from a woman between 18 and 50 years old in good health.

This clonotype was counted a few times. The V gene is TRBV11-3, the J gene TRBJ2-3, with a tentative D call TRBD1 (6 bases). V was clipped by 5 bases and J by 2 bases, with 11 bases between them. The CDR3 sequence is 14 residues long. In germline, CDR1 is SGHNT, CDR2 YENEEA. The CDR3 DNA reads TGTGCCAGCAGCCCTCAGGGGTCCACAGATACGCAGTATTTT. This encodes CASSPQGSTDTQYF.

This clonotype has ten or more counts. V usage is TRBV20-1 and J usage is TRBJ1-5; tentatively, D is TRBD1 (5 bases). Trimming took 3 bases from V and 9 from J, leaving 12 bases between them. This CDR3 contains 12 residues. Per the germline V gene, CDR1 is DFQATT and CDR2 is SNEGSKA (reference sequence). The CDR3 DNA reads TGCAGTGCTAGTTGGGGGGAGATGCCCCAGCATTTT. Translation gives CSASWGEMPQHF.

CDR3: CASSFEFYQPQHF. The CDR3 DNA reads TGTGCCAGCAGCTTTGAATTCTATCAGCCCCAGCATTTT. The rearrangement links TRBV7-2 to TRBJ1-5; no reliable D call. The CDR3 consists of 13 residues. Trimming removed 3 bases at V and 5 bases at J, with 8 bases between. Germline CDR1 is SGHTA and CDR2 is FQGNSA.

This clonotype was observed a few times. J is TRBJ1-4 and V is TRBV10-3; D call uncertain. The germline gives CDR1 ENHRY, CDR2 SYGVKD. The CDR3 is 11 residues long. Trimming shortened V by 10 bases and J by 8 bases, and 11 bases separated the two germline ends. CDR3 DNA sequence: TGTGCCACCGGACCCCCCGAAAAACTGTTTTTT. It yields the protein CATGPPEKLFF.

This chain's CDR3 is CAIKGGDTQYF. As DNA, the CDR3 is TGTGCCATCAAAGGGGGAGATACGCAGTATTTT. V usage is TRBV10-3 and J usage is TRBJ2-3; a weak D match, TRBD1 (6 bases). Germline V gene lookup returns CDR1 ENHRY and CDR2 SYGVKD. This CDR3 spans 11 amino acids. The V end was cut by 7 bases, the J end by 5 bases, with 7 bases between.

This clonotype was observed a few times. This chain uses TRBV2 with TRBJ2-1, with no clear D. In germline, CDR1 is SNHLY, CDR2 FYNNEI. The CDR3 contains 15 residues. V lost 7 bases and J 4 bases, leaving 17 bases between the germline ends. CDR3 DNA: TGTGCCAGCAAGGGTGAGAGGATCTGGTACAATGAGCAGTTCTTC. It translates to CASKGERIWYNEQFF.

This clonotype was counted a single time. The rearrangement joins TRBV6-6 to TRBJ2-3; D unclear. V was clipped by 0 bases and J by 4 bases, with 14 bases between them. This CDR3 has 16 residues. Per the germline V gene, CDR1 is MNHNY and CDR2 is SVGAGI (reference sequence). The CDR3 region is CASSYSERTGPDTQYF. CDR3 nucleotide sequence: TGTGCCAGCAGTTACTCGGAGCGTACCGGGCCAGATACGCAGTATTTT.

CDR3 protein: CASSYTGHSYEQYF. For the CDR3, the DNA is TGTGCCAGCAGTTACACGGGACACTCCTACGAGCAGTACTTC. V usage is TRBV6-5 and J usage is TRBJ2-7; D is possibly TRBD1 (6 bases). Germline values: CDR1 MNHEY, CDR2 SVGAGI. The CDR3 contains 14 residues. V lost 2 bases and J lost 0, with 8 bases in between.

This clonotype was counted between two and nine times. The chain links TRBV29-1 to TRBJ2-1; 8 nucleotides agree with TRBD2. Germline CDR1 and CDR2: SQVTM and ANQGSEA. The CDR3 covers 17 residues. Trimming at V came to 0 bases and at J to 1 base, leaving 8 bases not matched to a gene. This chain's CDR3 is CSVEDRREALSYNEQFF. The CDR3 DNA reads as TGCAGCGTTGAAGATAGGCGGGAGGCCTTATCCTACAATGAGCAGTTCTTC.

This chain links TRBV14 with TRBJ2-1; D is undetermined. The CDR3 is made up of 13 amino acids. Per germline, CDR1 SGHDN and CDR2 FVKESK. The V gene lost 3 bases and the J gene lost 13 bases, with 16 bases spanning the gap. The chain's CDR3 is CASSHPTLYIQFF. DNA for the CDR3: TGTGCCAGCAGCCACCCCACGCTATATATACAGTTCTTC. Looking up the rest from reference TRBV14 and TRBJ2-1 gives the full variable domain: EAGVTQFPSHSVIEKGQTVTLRCDPISGHDNLYWYRRVMGKEIKFLLHFVKESKQDESGMPNNRFLAERTGGTYSTLKVQPAELEDSGVYFCASSHPTLYIQFFGPGTRLTVL.

This clonotype appeared many times. V usage is TRBV6-6 and J usage is TRBJ1-1; the D gene is possibly TRBD1 (5 bases). This CDR3 spans 12 amino acids. Per germline, CDR1 MNHNY and CDR2 SVGAGI (reference sequence). V was shortened by 7 bases and J by 4 bases, with 10 bases between the two germline ends. CDR3 sequence: CASNRDLTEAFF. Written as DNA, the CDR3 is TGTGCCAGCAATCGGGACCTCACTGAAGCTTTCTTT.

This clonotype has at least ten counts. The chain joins TRBV27 to TRBJ2-7; a possible D gene is TRBD2 (6 bases). The germline gives CDR1 MNHEY, CDR2 SMNVEV (reference sequence). The CDR3 runs to 13 residues. Deletions cut 0 bases from V and 6 bases from J, with 9 bases between. The CDR3 loop reads CASSLSGGAEQYF. As DNA, the CDR3 is TGTGCCAGCAGTTTATCGGGGGGAGCCGAGCAGTACTTC.

For this clonotype: At one end the junction does not follow the germline gene, possibly because of a read error. V gene TRBV12-3 or TRBV12-4 combines with J gene TRBJ1-1; TRBD1 agrees at 9 bases. The CDR3 consists of 16 residues. The CDR3 DNA is TGTGCCAACAGTCACACAGGGGGCTTACGGATCACTGAAGCTTTCTTT. This encodes CANSHTGGLRITEAFF.

This chain joins TRBV5-1 and TRBJ2-1, with 7 bases that match TRBD2. V was pared by 3 bases and J by 1 base, with 13 bases of the junction left unmatched. The CDR3 is 18 residues long. The germline V gene encodes CDR1 SGHRS and CDR2 YFSETQ. CDR3 residues: CASSSLLMWGGSYNEQFF. The CDR3 DNA reads TGCGCCAGCAGCTCCCTACTTATGTGGGGGGGGTCCTACAATGAGCAGTTCTTC.

Notes on this clonotype: Mismatch with germline at one junction end may stem from a read error. V usage is TRBV29-1 and J usage is TRBJ2-3; D remains unclear. Germline V gives CDR1 SQVTM, CDR2 ANQGSEA. There are 11 residues in the CDR3. CDR3 loop: CSARNTDTRYF. CDR3 in DNA: TGCAGCGCCAGAAACACAGATACGCGGTATTTT.

With respect to this clonotype: Possible read error: a much larger clone is one base away. V is TRBV29-1 and J is TRBJ2-1; possibly TRBD2 for D (5 bases). The CDR3 is 15 residues long. The V gene's germline CDR1 is SQVTM and CDR2 ANQGSEA. V lost 7 bases to trimming and J lost 7 bases, with 23 bases between them. The CDR3 coding sequence is TGCAGCGCTCGAGGAGGAGCGGAGACTCTGAATGAGCAGTTCTTC. Translated: CSARGGAETLNEQFF.

As for this clonotype: The junction departs from germline at one end; a sequencing error may be responsible. The genes are TRBV18 and TRBJ1-1, with TRBD1 as a possible D gene (6 bases). This CDR3 has 16 amino acids. Germline V gives CDR1 KGHSH, CDR2 LQKENI. DNA for the CDR3: TGTGCCGGCTCACCATCCAGGGGAATAATGAACACTGAAGCTTTCTTT. Protein product: CAGSPSRGIMNTEAFF.

The gene calls are TRBV11-1 and TRBJ1-1; D is unresolved. CDR1 is SGHAT, CDR2 FQDESV, per germline (reference sequence). V was clipped by 4 bases and J by 1 base, with 13 bases between them. CDR3 size: 15 residues. The CDR3 DNA reads TGTGCCAGCAGCTATCTGCGGACCGAGAACACTGAAGCTTTCTTT. Protein sequence: CASSYLRTENTEAFF.

In regard to this clonotype: Sequence at one end of the junction differs from germline and may be a read error. The V and J genes are TRBV10-3 and TRBJ1-5; D is ambiguous. CDR3 length equals 14 residues. Germline values: CDR1 ENHRY, CDR2 SYGVKD. DNA for the CDR3: TGTACCATCAGTGGTGGACCTAGCAATCAGCCCCAGCATTTT. Amino acids: CTISGGPSNQPQHF.

This clonotype was seen a handful of times. This chain uses TRBV5-1 with TRBJ2-3; the match to TRBD2 covers 9 bases. The V segment lost 0 bases and the J segment 2 bases; nucleotides outside the gene matches: 4. The length of the CDR3 is 16 residues. CDR1 and CDR2 from the germline V gene are SGHRS and YFSETQ. CDR3 nucleotide sequence: TGCGCCAGCAGCTTGGAACTAGCGGGTTACACAGATACGCAGTATTTT. This sequence encodes CASSLELAGYTDTQYF.

This chain joins TRBV15 and TRBJ2-1; TRBD2 aligns across 12 bases. Germline CDR1 and CDR2: LNHNV and YYDKDF (reference sequence). Unmatched junction bases numbered 12, after V lost 8 bases and J lost 7 bases. The CDR3 sequence is 16 residues long. The CDR3 DNA follows: TGTGCCACCTACCGGGTAACTAGCGGGAGGACTAATGAGCAGTTCTTC. Translation gives CATYRVTSGRTNEQFF.

Comments on this clonotype: A clone one base away is much larger, so this may be a read error. Lacking the conserved final phenylalanine or tryptophan, this CDR3 likely reflects a read error. V gene TRBV20-1 combines with J gene TRBJ2-4, with 8 bases lining up with TRBD1. Germline CDR1 is DFQATT and CDR2 is SNEGSKA (reference sequence). The ends lost 2 bases at V and 1 base at J; junction bases unmatched: 7. The CDR3 contains 16 residues. CDR3 protein: CSARYNRDRAKNIQYC. In nucleotides, the CDR3 is TGCAGTGCTAGATACAACCGGGACAGGGCCAAAAACATTCAGTACTGC.

The rearrangement joins TRBV11-2 to TRBJ2-2, with a tentative D call TRBD1 (5 bases). V lost 3 bases to trimming and J lost 4 bases, with 9 bases between them. The CDR3 length is 14 residues. The germline V gene encodes CDR1 SGHAT and CDR2 FQNNGV. This chain's CDR3 is CASSFSQGTGELFF. CDR3 in DNA: TGTGCCAGCAGCTTTTCCCAGGGCACCGGGGAGCTGTTTTTT. The variable domain in full, completed from reference TRBV11-2 and TRBJ2-2, reads EAGVAQSPRYKIIEKRQSVAFWCNPISGHATLYWYQQILGQGPKLLIQFQNNGVVDDSQLPKDRFSAERLKGVDSTLKIQPAKLEDSAVYLCASSFSQGTGELFFGEGSRLTVL.